These T cell receptor beta chains were read from a single sample in a study of T cells in Graves' hyperthyroidism and ophthalmopathy. In TCRdb, the multiplex PCR reads were re-called with MiXCR into one record per CDR3 protein. This sample carries 350,000 to 400,000 distinct CDR3 sequences, about 20% of them seen once, and the ten largest clones take about 3.7%. The material sequenced was blood. These receptors were obtained from a woman aged 18-29 years with Graves' hyperthyroidism. Each CDR3 is given with its conserved first and last residue. D genes are given only for firm matches. Some rows mark clone size as missing; the rest say once, few, many or name a class of expanded clone.

j_gene | d_gene | abundance | v_gene | CDR3nt | CDR3aa
TRBJ1-5 | . | once | TRBV6-5 | TGTGCCAGCAGTTACTCGAGGAACGATCAGCCCCAGCATTTT | CASSYSRNDQPQHF
TRBJ2-2 | . | few | TRBV19 | TGTGCCAGTAGGGATTACACCGGGGAGCTGTTTTTT | CASRDYTGELFF
TRBJ1-5 | . | . | TRBV6-2/TRBV6-3 | TGTGCCAGCAGTTACTCGAGGCCGGCGGTGAGCAATCAGCCCCAGCATTTT | CASSYSRPAVSNQPQHF
TRBJ1-1 | . | many | TRBV2 | TGTGCCAGCAGTGAACAGGGCGAGGGGACTGAAGCTTTCTTT | CASSEQGEGTEAFF
TRBJ1-6 | . | many | TRBV20-1 | TGCAGTGCTAGGGAGAGCTCCTATAATTCACCCCTCCACTTT | CSARESSYNSPLHF
TRBJ2-2 | . | many | TRBV29-1 | TGCAGCGTTGAAGATCGTGGCGGCGGGGAGCTGTTTTTT | CSVEDRGGGELFF
TRBJ2-5 | TRBD2 | many | TRBV6-5 | TGTGCCAGCAGTTACGCGGGGGGGAAGCAAGAGACCCAGTACTTC | CASSYAGGKQETQYF
TRBJ1-1 | . | many | TRBV29-1 | TGCAGCGTTGTCCTCAACATGGTCGGACGAGCTTTCTTT | CSVVLNMVGRAFF
TRBJ1-5 | . | few | TRBV9 | TGTGCCAGCAGCGTAAGTCCGTCAAGCAATCAGCCCCAGCATTTT | CASSVSPSSNQPQHF
TRBJ2-4 | TRBD2 | many | TRBV7-8 | TGTGCCAGCAGCTTAGGCGGGGGGGCCGGAAACATTCAGTACTTC | CASSLGGGAGNIQYF
TRBJ1-5 | TRBD1 | many | TRBV11-2 | TGTGCCAGCAGCCAGGGGGGGGGAGGCAATCAGCCCCAGCATTTT | CASSQGGGGNQPQHF
TRBJ1-1 | . | . | TRBV20-1 | TGCAGTGCTAACGTACCTATGAACACTGAAGCTTTCTTT | CSANVPMNTEAFF
TRBJ1-5 | . | . | TRBV7-2 | TGTGCCAGCAGCTTTCAGGGGATTGGCAATCAGCCCCAGCATTTT | CASSFQGIGNQPQHF
TRBJ1-1 | TRBD1 | many | TRBV29-1 | TGCAGCGTTGCAGGGGGCATCACTGAAGCTTTCTTT | CSVAGGITEAFF
TRBJ1-1 | . | . | TRBV12-3/TRBV12-4 | TGTGCCAGCACCCAGGGCTTTGAAGCTTTCTTT | CASTQGFEAFF
TRBJ2-7 | . | many | TRBV19 | TGTGCCAGTAGGGCGGAGGGGGAATCCTACGAGCAGTACTTC | CASRAEGESYEQYF
TRBJ2-2 | . | many | TRBV7-3 | TGTGCCAGCAGCCCCCTAGCAGGGGGGGCGAACACCGGGGAGCTGTTTTTT | CASSPLAGGANTGELFF
TRBJ1-2 | . | . | TRBV6-5 | TGTGCCAGCAGACTCAATGGCTACACCTTC | CASRLNGYTF
TRBJ1-2 | . | many | TRBV6-1 | TGTGCCAGCAGGATCGGGACCCTCTATGGCTACACCTTC | CASRIGTLYGYTF
TRBJ2-7 | . | once | TRBV6-5 | TGTGCCAGCAGTTACTACGAGGACCCCCAAATATCCTACGAGCAGTACTTC | CASSYYEDPQISYEQYF
TRBJ1-5 | . | many | TRBV19 | TGTGCCAGTAGTATAGGGACGTCGGGCAATCAGCCCCAGCATTTT | CASSIGTSGNQPQHF
TRBJ1-5 | . | once | TRBV15 | TGTGCCACCAGCAGAGATAAGGGGAGCAATCAGCCCCAGCATTTT | CATSRDKGSNQPQHF